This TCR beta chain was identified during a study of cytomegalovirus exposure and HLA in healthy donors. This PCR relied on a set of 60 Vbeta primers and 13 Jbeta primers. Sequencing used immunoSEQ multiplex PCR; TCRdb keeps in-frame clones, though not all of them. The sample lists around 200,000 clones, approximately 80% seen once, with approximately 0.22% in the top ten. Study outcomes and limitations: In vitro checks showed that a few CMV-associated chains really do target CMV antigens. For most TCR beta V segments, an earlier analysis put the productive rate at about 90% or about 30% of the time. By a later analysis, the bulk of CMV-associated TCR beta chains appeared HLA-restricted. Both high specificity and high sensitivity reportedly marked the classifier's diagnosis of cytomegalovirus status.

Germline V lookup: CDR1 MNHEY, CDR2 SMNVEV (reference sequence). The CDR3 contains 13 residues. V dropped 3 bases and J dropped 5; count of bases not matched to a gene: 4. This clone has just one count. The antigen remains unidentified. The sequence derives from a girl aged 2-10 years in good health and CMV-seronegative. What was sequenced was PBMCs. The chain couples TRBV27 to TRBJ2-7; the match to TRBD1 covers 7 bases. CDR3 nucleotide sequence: TGTGCCAGCAGTTTGGCAGGGGGTAACGAGCAGTACTTC. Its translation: CASSLAGGNEQYF.